This T cell receptor beta chain stems from a study of TIL therapy for anti-PD-1-resistant metastatic lung cancer. Study as a whole: Median tumor PD-L1 proportion score was 6%.

Time point here: pre-treatment sample, taken before nivolumab and TIL therapy. Tumor tissue came from excised metastases, mostly pleural nodules or supraclavicular lymph nodes. Patients then received nivolumab; progressors got lymphodepletion, TIL and IL-2. In regard to this clone: Its antigen is unidentified.

Notes on the study in general: This highly selected cohort may not generalize to typical lung cancer patients.

CDR3 size: 16 residues. The V gene's germline CDR1 is SGHDN and CDR2 FVKESK. Trimming took 4 bases from V and 7 from J; bases not matched to a gene: 8. The libraries were made with immunoSEQ v3. The assay was immunoSEQ multiplex PCR, and TCRdb's table has in-frame clones only and misses some. The sample lists approximately 27,000 clones; over 55% were seen once. The origin of this receptor is a person aged 25 to 80 with non-small cell lung cancer. Sequenced here: tumor tissue, sampled at baseline. The chain links TRBV14 to TRBJ1-6; 9 bases line up with TRBD1. CDR3 nucleotide sequence: TGTGCCAGCAGCCTGGACAGGGGCGGTGGAAATTCACCCCTCCACTTT. This sequence encodes CASSLDRGGGNSPLHF.